This paragraph reports one T cell receptor beta chain. Its antigen has not been determined. It has no much larger one-base neighbor in the sample; base qualities were not kept. This record belongs to a study of T cell repertoires in cytomegalovirus infection (dated by TCRdb to about 2019). Some background on the complete study: Alongside well-studied HLA-B-restricted epitopes, the peptide stimulations were aimed at recently identified HLA-C-restricted CMV epitopes, whose presentation resists viral immunomodulation. The HLA type of each donor mattered for the analysis, because public TCR beta signatures pointed to carriage of CMV infection along with the matching HLA type.

TCRdb shows the sequencer as Illumina HiSeq 1500. TCRdb trimmed public reads at Q25 via fastp, called clones via MiXCR and kept in-frame beta chains. CDR3 protein sequences are deduplicated, and each keeps its most common genes and DNA. Counted in this sample were hundreds of thousands of distinct CDR3 sequences; about a third of them appeared once. 10% to 15% of the sample is held by the ten biggest clonotypes. The sample's treatment or condition label, in plain terms: in vitro stimulation with specific CMV peptide epitopes to enrich CMV-specific T cells. Results the study describes overall, beyond this receptor: The ex vivo response was dominated by HLA-C-restricted CMV-specific TCR beta clonotypes, and the single most frequent clonotype in two of eight donors was supplied by these HLA-C-restricted clonotypes. Carriers of CMV infection plus the relevant HLA type were discriminated by the cumulative frequency of public TCR beta family members in the study cohort and in an independent roughly 320-donor cohort.

From cysteine to phenylalanine, the CDR3 is 17 amino acids long. The retained sequence is limited to the CDR3, 51 bases, with the frame set at the first base. V and J lose 0 bases and 1 base, and a span of 13 bases separates them. According to the germline V gene, CDR1 reads SGHVS and CDR2 reads FNYEAQ. The chain is assembled from TRBV7-6 and TRBJ2-1; TRBD1 might be the D gene, on 5 matching bases. This TCR came from a human donor in good health (CMV status not recorded). Some clones in this sample may be carry-over from other donors' samples. Source: cultured CD8+ T cells from PBMCs, taken from culture after CMV antigen stimulation. The DNA is as follows: TGTGCCAGCAGCTTAGCGCCTCACAGGTGGTCCTACAATGAGCAGTTCTTC. Its protein reads: CASSLAPHRWSYNEQFF.